This entry concerns a single TCR beta chain. The data were obtained in a study of Ad26.COV2.S vaccination and SARS-CoV-2 variants. The protocol was immunoSEQ multiplex PCR, while the TCRdb copy is restricted to in-frame clones and leaves out a portion. The sample has 440,000 or so clones; about nine tenths are singletons. Treatment here: roughly 19 received Ad26.COV2.S at low or high dose, single or two shots; five or six received placebo; per-sample allocation not given. Samples were taken on day 63 after the first vaccine or placebo injection. The vaccine antigen was prefusion-stabilized Wuhan SARS-CoV-2 spike. The sequenced sample was peripheral blood, obtained in a trial of Ad26.COV2.S vaccine versus placebo. The receptor comes from a person between 18 and 59 years old who received the Ad26.COV2.S COVID-19 vaccine or a placebo.

The CDR3 loop is CASSLGGRQGYNSPLHF. The CDR3 coding sequence is TGTGCCAGCAGCTTAGGTGGTCGGCAGGGCTATAATTCACCCCTCCACTTT. The V call is TRBV7-9, the J call TRBJ1-6; a possible D gene is TRBD1 (5 bases). The CDR3 totals 17 residues. Germline lookup yields CDR1 SEHNR and CDR2 FQNEAQ (reference sequence). V lost 1 base to trimming and J lost 3 bases, with 13 bases between them.